The clone carrying this TCR beta chain was counted ten times or more. The antigen is not known. TCRdb passed the multiplex PCR reads through MiXCR, listing each CDR3 protein once. The sample holds some 100,000 distinct CDR3 sequences, 21% seen once. V shed 3 bases and J shed 1 base, with 5 bases lying between them. Germline CDR1 is SEHNR and CDR2 is FQNEAQ (reference sequence). The CDR3 is 13 amino acids. The source of the sample is a study of breast tumors, draining lymph nodes, adjacent tissues. Study-wide results and limits: Tumor T cell lymph node origin was a supported hypothesis, not proven.

The lymph nodes were axillary draining lymph nodes from breast cancer patients. The sample comprised axillary lymph node tissue. This TCR was sampled from a female donor with breast cancer. Some clones in this sample may be carry-over from other donors' samples. The chain employs TRBV7-9 and TRBJ2-3; no reliable D call. DNA for the CDR3: TGTGCCAGCAGCTTTGGGGGCACAGATACGCAGTATTTT. Translated, it gives CASSFGGTDTQYF.